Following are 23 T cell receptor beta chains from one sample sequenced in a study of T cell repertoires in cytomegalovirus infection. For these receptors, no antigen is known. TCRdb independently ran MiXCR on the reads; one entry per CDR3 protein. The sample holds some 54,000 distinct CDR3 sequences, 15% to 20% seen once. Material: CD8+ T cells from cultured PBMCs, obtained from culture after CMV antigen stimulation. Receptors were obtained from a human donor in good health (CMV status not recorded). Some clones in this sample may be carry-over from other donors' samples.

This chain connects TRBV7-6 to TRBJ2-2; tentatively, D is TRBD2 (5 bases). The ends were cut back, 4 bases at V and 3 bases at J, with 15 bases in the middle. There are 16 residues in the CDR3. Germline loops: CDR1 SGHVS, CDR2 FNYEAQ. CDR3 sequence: CASSYSRGYDTGELFF. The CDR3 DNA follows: TGTGCCAGCAGCTACAGTCGAGGGTATGACACCGGGGAGCTGTTTTTT.

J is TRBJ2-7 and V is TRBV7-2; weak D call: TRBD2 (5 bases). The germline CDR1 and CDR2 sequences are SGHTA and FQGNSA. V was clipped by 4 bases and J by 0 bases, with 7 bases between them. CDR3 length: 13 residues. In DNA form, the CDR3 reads TGTGCCAGCAGCTCACTAGACTCCTACGAGCAGTACTTC. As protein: CASSSLDSYEQYF.

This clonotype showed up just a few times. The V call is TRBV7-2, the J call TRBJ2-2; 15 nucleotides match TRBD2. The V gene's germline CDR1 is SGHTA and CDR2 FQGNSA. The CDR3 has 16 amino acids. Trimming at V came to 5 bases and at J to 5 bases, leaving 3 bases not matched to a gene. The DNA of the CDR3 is TGTGCCAGCAGCCCCGGGACTAGCGGGGGGACCGGGGAGCTGTTTTTT. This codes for CASSPGTSGGTGELFF.

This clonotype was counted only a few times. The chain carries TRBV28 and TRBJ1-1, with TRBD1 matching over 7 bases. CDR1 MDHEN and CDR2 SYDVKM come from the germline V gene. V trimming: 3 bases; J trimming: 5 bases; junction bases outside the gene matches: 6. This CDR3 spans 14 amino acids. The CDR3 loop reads CASSFGRGVTEAFF. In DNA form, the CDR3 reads TGTGCCAGCAGTTTCGGCAGGGGGGTTACTGAAGCTTTCTTT.

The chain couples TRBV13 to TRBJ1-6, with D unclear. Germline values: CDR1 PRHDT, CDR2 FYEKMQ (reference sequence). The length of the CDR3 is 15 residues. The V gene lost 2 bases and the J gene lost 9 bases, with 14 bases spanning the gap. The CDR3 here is CASSLNGVLSSPLHF. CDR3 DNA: TGTGCCAGCAGCTTAAACGGGGTCCTGAGTTCACCCCTCCACTTT.

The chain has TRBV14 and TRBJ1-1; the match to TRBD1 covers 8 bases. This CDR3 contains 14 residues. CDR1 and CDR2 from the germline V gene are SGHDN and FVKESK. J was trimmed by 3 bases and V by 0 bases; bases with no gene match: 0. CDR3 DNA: TGTGCCAGCAGCCAAGAGACAGGGGACACTGAAGCTTTCTTT. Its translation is CASSQETGDTEAFF.

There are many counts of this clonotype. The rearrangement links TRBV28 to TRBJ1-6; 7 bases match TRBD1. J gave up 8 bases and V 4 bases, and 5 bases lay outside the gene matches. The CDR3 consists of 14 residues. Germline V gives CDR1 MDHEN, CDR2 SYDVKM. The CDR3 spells CASSSRDSHSPLHF. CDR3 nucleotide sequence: TGTGCCAGCAGTTCCAGGGACAGCCATTCACCCCTCCACTTT.

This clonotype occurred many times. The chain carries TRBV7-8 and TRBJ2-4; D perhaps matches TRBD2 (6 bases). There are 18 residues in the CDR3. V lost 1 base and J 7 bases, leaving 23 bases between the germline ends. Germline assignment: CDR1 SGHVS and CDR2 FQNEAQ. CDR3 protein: CASSLGGGGALPRNIQYF. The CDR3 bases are TGTGCCAGCAGCTTAGGGGGAGGAGGAGCCTTACCACGGAACATTCAGTACTTC.

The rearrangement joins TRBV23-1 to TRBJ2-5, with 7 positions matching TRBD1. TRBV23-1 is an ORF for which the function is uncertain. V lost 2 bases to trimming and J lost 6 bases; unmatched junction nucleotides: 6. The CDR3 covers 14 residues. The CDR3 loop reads CASSQVNRGKTQYF. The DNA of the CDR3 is TGCGCCAGCAGTCAAGTTAACAGGGGAAAGACCCAGTACTTC.

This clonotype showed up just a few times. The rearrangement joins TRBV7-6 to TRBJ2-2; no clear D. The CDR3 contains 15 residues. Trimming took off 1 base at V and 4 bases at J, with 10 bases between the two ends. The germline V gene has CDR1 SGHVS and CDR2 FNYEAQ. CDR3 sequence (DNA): TGTGCCAGCAGCTTAGAGTTAGTTGGCACCGGGGAGCTGTTTTTT. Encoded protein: CASSLELVGTGELFF.

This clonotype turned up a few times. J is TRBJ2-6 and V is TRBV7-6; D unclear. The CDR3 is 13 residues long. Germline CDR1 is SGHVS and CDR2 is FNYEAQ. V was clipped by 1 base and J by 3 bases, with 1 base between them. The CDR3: CASSLVGANVLTF. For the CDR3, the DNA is TGTGCCAGCAGCTTAGTTGGGGCCAACGTCCTGACTTTC.

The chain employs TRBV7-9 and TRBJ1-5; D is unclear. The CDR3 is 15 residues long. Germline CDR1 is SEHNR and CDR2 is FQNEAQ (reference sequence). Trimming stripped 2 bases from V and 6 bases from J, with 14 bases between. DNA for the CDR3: TGTGCCAGCAGCTTACGGACCGAGCCGGGTCAGCCCCAGCATTTT. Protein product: CASSLRTEPGQPQHF.

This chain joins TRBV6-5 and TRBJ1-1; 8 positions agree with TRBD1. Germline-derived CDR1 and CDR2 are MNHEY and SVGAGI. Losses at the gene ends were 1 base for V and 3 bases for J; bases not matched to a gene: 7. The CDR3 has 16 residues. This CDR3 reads CASSYFRGTGHTEAFF. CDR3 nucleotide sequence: TGTGCCAGCAGTTACTTCAGAGGGACAGGCCACACTGAAGCTTTCTTT.

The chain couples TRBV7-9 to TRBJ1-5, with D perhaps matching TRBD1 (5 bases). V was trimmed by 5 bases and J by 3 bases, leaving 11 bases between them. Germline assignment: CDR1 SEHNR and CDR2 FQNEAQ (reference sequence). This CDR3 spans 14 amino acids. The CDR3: CASSRGHPNQPQHF. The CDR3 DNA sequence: TGTGCCAGCAGCCGAGGACATCCCAATCAGCCCCAGCATTTT.

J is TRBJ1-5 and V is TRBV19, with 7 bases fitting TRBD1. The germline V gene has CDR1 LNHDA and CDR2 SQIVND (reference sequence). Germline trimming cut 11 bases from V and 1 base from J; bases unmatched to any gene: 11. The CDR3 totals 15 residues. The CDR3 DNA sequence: TGTGCCTCCCGATGGACAGGAATAAGCAATCAGCCCCAGCATTTT. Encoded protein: CASRWTGISNQPQHF.

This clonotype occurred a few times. The DNA of the CDR3 is TGTGCCAGCAGCCTAGGATCCTCACATGAGCAGTTCTTC. It translates to CASSLGSSHEQFF. The V call is TRBV12-3 or TRBV12-4, the J call TRBJ2-1; no clear D gene. Trimming left V 6 bases short and J 8 bases short, with 14 bases between. The CDR3 totals 13 residues.

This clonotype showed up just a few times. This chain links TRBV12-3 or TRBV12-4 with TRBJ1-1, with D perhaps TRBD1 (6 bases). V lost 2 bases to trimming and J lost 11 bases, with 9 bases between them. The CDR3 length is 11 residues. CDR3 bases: TGTGCCAGCAGTTTAAACAGGGATGCTTTCTTT. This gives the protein CASSLNRDAFF.

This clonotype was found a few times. DNA for the CDR3: TGTGCCACCTCCGTTACAGCGGATTTATACAATGAGCAGTTCTTC. Protein: CATSVTADLYNEQFF. The chain has TRBV19 and TRBJ2-1, with D possibly TRBD2 on 5 matching bases. The CDR3 spans 15 residues. V was pared by 10 bases and J by 4 bases, with 20 bases between. Germline V gene lookup returns CDR1 LNHDA and CDR2 SQIVND (reference sequence).

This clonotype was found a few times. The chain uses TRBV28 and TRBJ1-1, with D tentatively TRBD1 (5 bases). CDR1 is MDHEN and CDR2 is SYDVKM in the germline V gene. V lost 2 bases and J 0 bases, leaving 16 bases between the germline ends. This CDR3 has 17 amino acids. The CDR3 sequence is CASSLSPRDSLNTEAFF. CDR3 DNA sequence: TGTGCCAGCAGTTTAAGCCCCCGGGACTCCCTGAACACTGAAGCTTTCTTT.

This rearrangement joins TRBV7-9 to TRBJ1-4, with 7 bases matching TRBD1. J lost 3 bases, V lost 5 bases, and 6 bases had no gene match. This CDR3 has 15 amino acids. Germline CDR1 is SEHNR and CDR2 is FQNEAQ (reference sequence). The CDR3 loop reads CASSNLGTANEKLFF. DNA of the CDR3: TGTGCCAGCAGCAACCTCGGGACAGCTAATGAAAAACTGTTTTTT. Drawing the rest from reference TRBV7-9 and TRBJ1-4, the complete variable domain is DTGVSQNPRHKITKRGQNVTFRCDPISEHNRLYWYRQTLGQGPEFLTYFQNEAQLEKSRLLSDRFSAERPKGSFSTLEIQRTEQGDSAMYLCASSNLGTANEKLFFGSGTQLSVL.

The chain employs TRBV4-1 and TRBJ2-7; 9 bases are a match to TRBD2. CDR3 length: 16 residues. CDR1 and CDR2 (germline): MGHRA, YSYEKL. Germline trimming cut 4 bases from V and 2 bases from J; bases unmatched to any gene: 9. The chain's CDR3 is CASSPRAGGAAYEQYF. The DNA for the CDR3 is TGCGCCAGCAGCCCACGAGCGGGGGGCGCCGCCTACGAGCAGTACTTC.

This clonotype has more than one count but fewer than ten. CDR3 DNA sequence: TGTGCCAGCAGCTTAGACAGGGGCTCTGGAAACACCATATATTTT. Its protein product is CASSLDRGSGNTIYF. The chain uses TRBV11-2 and TRBJ1-3; a possible D gene is TRBD1 (6 bases). Trimming left V 0 bases short and J 0 bases short, with 6 bases between. Germline CDR1 reads SGHAT; CDR2 reads FQNNGV. The CDR3 runs to 15 residues. Combining the CDR3 with reference TRBV11-2 and TRBJ1-3 gives the whole variable domain EAGVAQSPRYKIIEKRQSVAFWCNPISGHATLYWYQQILGQGPKLLIQFQNNGVVDDSQLPKDRFSAERLKGVDSTLKIQPAKLEDSAVYLCASSLDRGSGNTIYFGEGSWLTVV.

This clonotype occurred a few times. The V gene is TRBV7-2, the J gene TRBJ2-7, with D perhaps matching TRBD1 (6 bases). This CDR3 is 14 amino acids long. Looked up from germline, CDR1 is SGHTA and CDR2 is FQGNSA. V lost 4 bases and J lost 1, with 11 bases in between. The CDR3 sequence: CASSSRDNSYEQYF. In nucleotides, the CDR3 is TGTGCCAGCAGCTCAAGGGACAATTCCTACGAGCAGTACTTC.